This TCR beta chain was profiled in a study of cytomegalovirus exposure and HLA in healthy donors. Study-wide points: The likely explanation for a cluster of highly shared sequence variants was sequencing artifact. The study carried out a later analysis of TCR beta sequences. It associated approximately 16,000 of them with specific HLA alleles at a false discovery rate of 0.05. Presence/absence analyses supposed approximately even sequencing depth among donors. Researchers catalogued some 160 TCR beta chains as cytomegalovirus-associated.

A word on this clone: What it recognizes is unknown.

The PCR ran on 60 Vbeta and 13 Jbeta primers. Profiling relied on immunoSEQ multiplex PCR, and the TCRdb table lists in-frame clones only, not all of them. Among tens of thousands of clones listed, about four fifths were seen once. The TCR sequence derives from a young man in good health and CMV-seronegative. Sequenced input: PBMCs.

The CDR3 DNA is TGCGCCAGCAGTGACGGGACAGACAATGAGCAGTTCTTC. This gives the protein CASSDGTDNEQFF. J is TRBJ2-1 and V is TRBV10-1; the match to TRBD1 covers 7 bases. CDR1 WNHNN and CDR2 SYGVQD come from the germline V gene (reference sequence). The J segment lost 5 bases and the V segment lost 3 bases, leaving 1 base of the junction unmatched. The CDR3 loop spans 13 amino acids.